Reported below is one T cell receptor (beta chain). Its target is not known. This sample was taken from a study of blood T cells in healthy people across ages. The study's findings and limits: In older individuals, TCR beta diversity per million T cells was lower, falling roughly linearly with age. Because donor CMV status was unknown, expanded clonotype changes were possibly confounded.

A J-beta primer mix and a sample-barcoded 5' primer were used in a second PCR of roughly 6 to 12 cycles. TCRdb reanalysed the 5' RACE reads using MiXCR and keeps one entry per CDR3 protein. The sample has fewer than 2,000,000 distinct CDR3 sequences, approximately 40% seen once. The CDR3 is 13 residues long. V gave up 8 bases and J gave up 5 bases; unmatched junction bases: 4. Germline V gene sequence: CDR1 LGHDT, CDR2 YNNKEL (reference sequence). This clonotype originated in a human donor in good health. Sequencing input: blood. The V call is TRBV3-1, the J call TRBJ2-5; 11 bases agree with TRBD2. The CDR3 DNA sequence: TGTGCCAGCGGGACTAGCGGAATCGAGACCCAGTACTTC. It codes for CASGTSGIETQYF.